The 8 T cell receptor beta chains below were found in one sample sequenced in a study of cytomegalovirus exposure and HLA in healthy donors. Primers: 60 Vbeta forward and 13 Jbeta reverse. Sequencing was performed with immunoSEQ multiplex PCR; in TCRdb, only in-frame clones are kept and a portion is missing. The table shows around 130,000 clones, with 65% to 90% occurring only once. Sequenced: PBMCs. The origin of the receptors is a young man in good health and CMV-seronegative.

This clone was observed once. Sequence at one end of the junction differs from germline and may be a read error. The chain couples TRBV5-6 to TRBJ2-6; TRBD1 matches at 8 bases. Germline CDR1 SGHDT, CDR2 YYEEEE. This CDR3 region has 19 residues. The CDR3 here is CASSLVGGRGLSGANGLTF. CDR3 DNA: TGTGCCAGCAGCTTGGTAGGGGGCAGGGGGCTCTCCGGGGCCAACGGCCTGACTTTC.

The chain combines TRBV9 with TRBJ2-1, with 7 bases fitting TRBD2. The ends lost 0 bases at V and 0 bases at J; junction bases unmatched: 3. Germline-derived CDR1 and CDR2 are SGDLS and YYNGEE. CDR3 size: 16 residues. CDR3 protein: CASSVGGLSSYNEQFF. DNA for the CDR3: TGTGCCAGCAGCGTAGGGGGACTATCCTCCTACAATGAGCAGTTCTTC.

V is TRBV30 and J is TRBJ2-2, with 8 positions matching TRBD1. This CDR3 region has 15 residues. Trimming cost V 5 bases and J 9 bases; bases outside gene matches: 14. Germline values: CDR1 GTSNPN, CDR2 SVGIG (reference sequence). CDR3 in DNA: TGTGCCTGGGACCCCCGACAGGGGACCGGTTGGGAGCTGTTTTTT. Its protein is CAWDPRQGTGWELFF. Looking up the rest from reference TRBV30 and TRBJ2-2 gives the full variable domain: SQTIHQWPATLVQPVGSPLSLECTVEGTSNPNLYWYRQAAGRGLQLLFYSVGIGQISSEVPQNLSASRPQDRQFILSSKKLLLSDSGFYLCAWDPRQGTGWELFFGEGSRLTVL.

The J gene is TRBJ1-6, the V gene TRBV9, with D perhaps matching TRBD1 (6 bases). Germline V lookup: CDR1 SGDLS, CDR2 YYNGEE. The CDR3 has 17 residues. Trimming removed 2 bases at V and 13 bases at J, with 25 bases between. The CDR3 nucleotides are TGTGCCAGCAGCGTCTTTGACAGGCCAAGTAGTTCTTTGCCCCTCCACTTT. It yields the protein CASSVFDRPSSSLPLHF.

The gene calls are TRBV7-2 and TRBJ1-6, with a possible D match to TRBD1 (6 bases). CDR3 length equals 16 residues. Per the germline V gene, CDR1 is SGHTA and CDR2 is FQGNSA. Trimming removed 4 bases at V and 8 bases at J, with 18 bases between. The CDR3 DNA is TGTGCCAGCAGCTCGAGGGCTCAGGGGTTGGATTCACCCCTCCACTTT. Residues: CASSSRAQGLDSPLHF.

The rearrangement links TRBV5-1 to TRBJ2-5, with 10 bases matching TRBD1. There are 14 residues in the CDR3. V shed 3 bases, J shed 11 bases, and the junction held 10 bases outside the gene matches. Germline CDR1 and CDR2: SGHRS and YFSETQ. CDR3 DNA sequence: TGCGCCAGCAGCTCCGGGACAGGGGTTGAGGAGCAGTACTTC. Translation: CASSSGTGVEEQYF.

This rearrangement joins TRBV19 to TRBJ2-1; TRBD1 matches at 7 bases. Germline CDR1 is LNHDA and CDR2 is SQIVND (reference sequence). V was clipped by 1 base and J by 2 bases; unmatched bases: 14. The CDR3 runs to 19 residues. This CDR3 reads CASSIAHRGARATYNEQFF. The CDR3 nucleotides read TGTGCCAGTAGTATAGCTCACAGGGGAGCCCGAGCGACCTACAATGAGCAGTTCTTC.

This clone was detected only once. The chain combines TRBV7-8 with TRBJ2-2, with D perhaps TRBD2 (6 bases). The V end was cut by 5 bases, the J end by 2 bases, with 12 bases between. The CDR3 runs to 15 residues. CDR1 and CDR2 (germline): SGHVS, FQNEAQ. CDR3 DNA sequence: TGTGCCAGCAGCGCACCGGGAGCTAACACCGGGGAGCTGTTTTTT. It specifies CASSAPGANTGELFF.